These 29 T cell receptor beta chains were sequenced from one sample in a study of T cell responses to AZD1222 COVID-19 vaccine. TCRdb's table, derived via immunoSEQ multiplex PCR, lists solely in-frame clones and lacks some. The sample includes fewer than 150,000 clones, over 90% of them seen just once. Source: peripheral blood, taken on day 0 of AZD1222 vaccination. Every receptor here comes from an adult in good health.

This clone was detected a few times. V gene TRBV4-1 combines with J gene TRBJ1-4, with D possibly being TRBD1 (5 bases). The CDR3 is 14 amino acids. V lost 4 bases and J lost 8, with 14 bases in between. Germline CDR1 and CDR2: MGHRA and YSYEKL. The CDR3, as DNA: TGCGCCAGCAGCCGAGGGGCAGTTCGGGAAAAACTGTTTTTT. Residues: CASSRGAVREKLFF.

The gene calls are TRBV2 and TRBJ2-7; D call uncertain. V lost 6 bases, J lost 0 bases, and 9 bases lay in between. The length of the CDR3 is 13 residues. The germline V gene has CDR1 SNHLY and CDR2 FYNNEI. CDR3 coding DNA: TGTGCCAGCAGCGACTCCCACTCCTACGAGCAGTACTTC. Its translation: CASSDSHSYEQYF.

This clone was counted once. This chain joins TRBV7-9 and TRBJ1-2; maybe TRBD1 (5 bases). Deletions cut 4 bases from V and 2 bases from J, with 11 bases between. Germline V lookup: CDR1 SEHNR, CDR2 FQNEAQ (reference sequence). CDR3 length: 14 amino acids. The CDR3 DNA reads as TGTGCCAGCAGCTCTGGGACGGGCAACTATGGCTACACCTTC. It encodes CASSSGTGNYGYTF. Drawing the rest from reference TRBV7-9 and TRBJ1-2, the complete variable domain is DTGVSQNPRHKITKRGQNVTFRCDPISEHNRLYWYRQTLGQGPEFLTYFQNEAQLEKSRLLSDRFSAERPKGSFSTLEIQRTEQGDSAMYLCASSSGTGNYGYTFGSGTRLTVV.

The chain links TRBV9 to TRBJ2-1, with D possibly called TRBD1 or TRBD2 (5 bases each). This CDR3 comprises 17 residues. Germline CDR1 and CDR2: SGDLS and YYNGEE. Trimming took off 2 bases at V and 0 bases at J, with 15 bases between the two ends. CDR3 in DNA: TGTGCCAGCAGCGTCGGGACGACACCGAGCTCCTACAATGAGCAGTTCTTC. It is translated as CASSVGTTPSSYNEQFF.

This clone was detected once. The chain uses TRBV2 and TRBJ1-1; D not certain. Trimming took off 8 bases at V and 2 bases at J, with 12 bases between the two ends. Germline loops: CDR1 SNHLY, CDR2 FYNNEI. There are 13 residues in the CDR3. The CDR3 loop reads CASGLYSNTEAFF. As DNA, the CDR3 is TGTGCCAGCGGACTCTACAGTAACACTGAAGCTTTCTTT.

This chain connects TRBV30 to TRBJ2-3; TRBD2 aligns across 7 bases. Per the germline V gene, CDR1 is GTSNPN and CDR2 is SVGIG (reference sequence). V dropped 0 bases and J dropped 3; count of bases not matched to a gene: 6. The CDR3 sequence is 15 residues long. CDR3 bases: TGTGCCTGGAGTGTAGGTAGCGGGTCGACAGATACGCAGTATTTT. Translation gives CAWSVGSGSTDTQYF. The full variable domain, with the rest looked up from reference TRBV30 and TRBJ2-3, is SQTIHQWPATLVQPVGSPLSLECTVEGTSNPNLYWYRQAAGRGLQLLFYSVGIGQISSEVPQNLSASRPQDRQFILSSKKLLLSDSGFYLCAWSVGSGSTDTQYFGPGTRLTVL.

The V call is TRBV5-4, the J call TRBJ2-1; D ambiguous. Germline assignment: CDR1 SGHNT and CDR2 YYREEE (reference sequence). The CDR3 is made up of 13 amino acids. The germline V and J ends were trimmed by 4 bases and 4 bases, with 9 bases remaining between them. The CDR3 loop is CASSDGRYNEQFF. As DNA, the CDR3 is TGTGCCAGCAGCGACGGACGGTACAATGAGCAGTTCTTC.

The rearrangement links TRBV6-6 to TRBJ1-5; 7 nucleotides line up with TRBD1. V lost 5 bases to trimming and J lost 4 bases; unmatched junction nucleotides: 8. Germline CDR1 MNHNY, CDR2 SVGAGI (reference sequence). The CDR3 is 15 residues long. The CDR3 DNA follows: TGTGCCAGCAGTACGTCAGGGGGGGGGAATCAGCCCCAGCATTTT. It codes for CASSTSGGGNQPQHF.

Here the CDR3 reads CASSEGRSFTYNSPLHF. The CDR3 nucleotides read TGCGCCAGCAGTGAGGGACGCAGTTTCACCTATAATTCACCCCTCCACTTT. This rearrangement joins TRBV10-2 to TRBJ1-6; D unresolved. Germline V CDR1 and CDR2: WSHSY, SAAADI. The CDR3 loop spans 17 amino acids. With 2 bases removed from V and 2 bases from J, the gap between germline ends came to 13 bases.

The CDR3 bases are TGTGCCACCAGCAGTCGATACGGCTCTGGAAACACCATATATTTT. It is translated as CATSSRYGSGNTIYF. The V gene is TRBV15, the J gene TRBJ1-3; no clear D gene. The germline gives CDR1 LNHNV, CDR2 YYDKDF (reference sequence). Trimming took 3 bases from V and 0 from J, leaving 9 bases between them. This CDR3 comprises 15 residues.

The CDR3 region has the DNA TGTGCCAGCAGCTTGGTGGCGGGGCAAGGGAATTTTAACTATGGCTACACCTTC. It yields the protein CASSLVAGQGNFNYGYTF. The chain has TRBV5-5 and TRBJ1-2; weak D call: TRBD1 (5 bases). V lost 0 bases and J lost 1, with 19 bases in between. This CDR3 has 18 amino acids. CDR1 and CDR2 (germline): SGHKS, YYEKEE (reference sequence).

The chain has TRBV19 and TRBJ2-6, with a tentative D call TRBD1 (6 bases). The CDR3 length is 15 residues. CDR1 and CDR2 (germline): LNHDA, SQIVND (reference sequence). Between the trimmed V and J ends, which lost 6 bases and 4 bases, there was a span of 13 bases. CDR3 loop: CASSATGSGANVLTF. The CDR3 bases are TGTGCCAGTAGCGCTACAGGGTCGGGGGCCAACGTCCTGACTTTC.

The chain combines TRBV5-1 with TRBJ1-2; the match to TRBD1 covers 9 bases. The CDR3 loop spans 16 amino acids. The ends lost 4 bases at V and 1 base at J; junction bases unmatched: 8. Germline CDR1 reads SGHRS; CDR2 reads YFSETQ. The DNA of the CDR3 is TGCGCCAGCAGCGCCCGGACAGGGGAGGATAACTATGGCTACACCTTC. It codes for CASSARTGEDNYGYTF.

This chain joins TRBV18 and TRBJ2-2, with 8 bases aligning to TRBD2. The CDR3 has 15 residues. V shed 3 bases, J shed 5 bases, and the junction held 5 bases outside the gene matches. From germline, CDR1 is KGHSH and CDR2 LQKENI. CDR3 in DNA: TGTGCCAGCTCACCTGCCGCGGGAGGAACCGGGGAGCTGTTTTTT. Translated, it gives CASSPAAGGTGELFF.

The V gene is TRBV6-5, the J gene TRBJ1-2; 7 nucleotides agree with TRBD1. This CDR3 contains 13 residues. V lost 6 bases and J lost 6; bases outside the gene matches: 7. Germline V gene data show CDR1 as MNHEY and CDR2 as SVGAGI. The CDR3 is CASSLGQVHGYTF. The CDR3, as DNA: TGTGCCAGCAGCCTCGGACAGGTGCATGGCTACACCTTC.

CDR3 in DNA: TGTGCCAGCATGAGGCAAAGCACAGATACGCAGTATTTT. Its protein is CASMRQSTDTQYF. V is TRBV28 and J is TRBJ2-3; D remains unclear. The ends were cut back, 7 bases at V and 0 bases at J, with 8 bases in the middle. Germline loops: CDR1 MDHEN, CDR2 SYDVKM. CDR3 size: 13 residues.

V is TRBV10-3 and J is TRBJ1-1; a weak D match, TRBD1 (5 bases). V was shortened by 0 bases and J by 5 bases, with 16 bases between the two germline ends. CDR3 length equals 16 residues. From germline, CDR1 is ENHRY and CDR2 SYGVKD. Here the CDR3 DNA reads TGTGCCATCAGTGAGTCCGCAGGGTTAGTAGGAACTGAAGCTTTCTTT. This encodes CAISESAGLVGTEAFF.

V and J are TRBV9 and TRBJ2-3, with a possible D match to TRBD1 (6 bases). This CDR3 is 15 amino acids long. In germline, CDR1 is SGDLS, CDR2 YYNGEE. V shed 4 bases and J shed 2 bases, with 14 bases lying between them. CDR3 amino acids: CASSPRTAHTDTQYF. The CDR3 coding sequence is TGTGCCAGCAGCCCCCGGACAGCTCACACAGATACGCAGTATTTT.

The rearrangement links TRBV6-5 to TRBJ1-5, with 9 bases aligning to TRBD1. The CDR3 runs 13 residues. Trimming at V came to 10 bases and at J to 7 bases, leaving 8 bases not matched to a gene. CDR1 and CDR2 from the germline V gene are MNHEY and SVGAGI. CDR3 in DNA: TGTGCCATAGAACGGGACAGGGTCCAGCCCCAGCATTTT. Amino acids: CAIERDRVQPQHF.

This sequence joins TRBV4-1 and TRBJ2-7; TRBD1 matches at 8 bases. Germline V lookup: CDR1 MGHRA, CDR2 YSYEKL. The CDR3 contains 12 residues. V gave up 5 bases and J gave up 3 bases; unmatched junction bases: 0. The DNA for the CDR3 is TGCGCCAGCAGCGACAGGGGCTACGAGCAGTACTTC. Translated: CASSDRGYEQYF.

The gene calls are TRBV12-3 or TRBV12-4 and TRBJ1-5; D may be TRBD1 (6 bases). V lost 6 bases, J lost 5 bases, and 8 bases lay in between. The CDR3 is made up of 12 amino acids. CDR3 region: CASSDRYQPQHF. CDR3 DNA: TGTGCCAGCAGCGACAGGTATCAGCCCCAGCATTTT.

CDR3 loop: CASSKDFSLREQYF. As DNA, the CDR3 is TGTGCCAGCAGTAAGGACTTCTCACTCCGCGAGCAGTACTTC. The V and J genes are TRBV2 and TRBJ2-7; D might be TRBD2 (5 bases). CDR3 length: 14 residues. From germline, CDR1 is SNHLY and CDR2 FYNNEI. V lost 5 bases to trimming and J lost 6 bases, with 17 bases between them.

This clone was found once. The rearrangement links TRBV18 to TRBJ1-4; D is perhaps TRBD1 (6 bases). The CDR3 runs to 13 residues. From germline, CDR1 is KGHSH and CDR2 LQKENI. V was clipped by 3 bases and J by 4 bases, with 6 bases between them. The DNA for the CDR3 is TGTGCCAGCTCACCGGACAGTAATGAAAAACTGTTTTTT. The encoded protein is CASSPDSNEKLFF.

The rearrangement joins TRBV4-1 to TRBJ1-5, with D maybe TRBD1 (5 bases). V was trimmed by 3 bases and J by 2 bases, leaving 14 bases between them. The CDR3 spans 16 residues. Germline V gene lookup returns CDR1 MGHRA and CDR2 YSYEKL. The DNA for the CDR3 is TGCGCCAGCAGCCAGCCCGGGGGAGGGCGCAATCAGCCCCAGCATTTT. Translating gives CASSQPGGGRNQPQHF.

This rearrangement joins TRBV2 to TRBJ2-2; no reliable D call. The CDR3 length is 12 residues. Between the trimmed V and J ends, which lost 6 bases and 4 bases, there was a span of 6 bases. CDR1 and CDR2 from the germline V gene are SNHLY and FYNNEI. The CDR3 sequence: CASRAPTGELFF. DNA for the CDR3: TGTGCCAGCAGGGCTCCCACCGGGGAGCTGTTTTTT.

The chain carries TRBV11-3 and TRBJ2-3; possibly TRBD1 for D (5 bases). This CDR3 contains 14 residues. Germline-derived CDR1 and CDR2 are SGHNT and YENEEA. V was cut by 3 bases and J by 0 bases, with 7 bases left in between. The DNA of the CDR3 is TGTGCCAGCAGCTTTCAGGGTAGCACAGATACGCAGTATTTT. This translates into CASSFQGSTDTQYF.

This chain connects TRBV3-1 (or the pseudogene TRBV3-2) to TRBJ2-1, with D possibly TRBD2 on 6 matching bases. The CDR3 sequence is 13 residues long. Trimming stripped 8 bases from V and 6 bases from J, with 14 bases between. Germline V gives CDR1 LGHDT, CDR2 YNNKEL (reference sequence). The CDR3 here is CASQRGEVNEQFF. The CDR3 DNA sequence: TGTGCCAGCCAGCGCGGGGAGGTCAATGAGCAGTTCTTC.

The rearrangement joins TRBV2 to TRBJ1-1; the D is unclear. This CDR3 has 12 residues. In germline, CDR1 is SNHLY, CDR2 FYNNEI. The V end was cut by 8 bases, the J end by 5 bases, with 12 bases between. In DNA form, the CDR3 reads TGTGCCAGCCCGGACCCATCTACTGAAGCTTTCTTT. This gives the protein CASPDPSTEAFF.

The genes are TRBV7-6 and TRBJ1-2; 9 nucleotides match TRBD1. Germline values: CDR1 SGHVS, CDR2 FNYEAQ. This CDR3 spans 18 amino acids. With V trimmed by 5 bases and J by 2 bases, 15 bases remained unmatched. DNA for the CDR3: TGTGCCAGCAGCCGATTACCAAACTTGGACAGGGGCAACTATGGCTACACCTTC. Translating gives CASSRLPNLDRGNYGYTF. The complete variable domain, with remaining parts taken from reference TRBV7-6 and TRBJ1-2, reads GAGVSQSPRYKVTKRGQDVALRCDPISGHVSLYWYRQALGQGPEFLTYFNYEAQQDKSGLPNDRFSAERPEGSISTLTIQRTEQRDSAMYRCASSRLPNLDRGNYGYTFGSGTRLTVV.